A single sample gave rise to the 3 T cell receptor beta chains below, sequenced in a study of blood T cells in healthy people across ages. Sample-barcoded 5' priming and a J-beta primer mix drove a second PCR of about 6 to 12 cycles. In TCRdb, the 5' RACE reads were re-called with MiXCR into one record per CDR3 protein. The data show roughly 800,000 distinct CDR3 sequences, approximately 24% seen once. This sample was also put to use in a study of T cells of mothers and their children.

The sample consisted of blood. These receptors came from a boy between 10 and 17 years old in good health.

This clonotype was seen more than once but under ten times. The V gene is TRBV4-1, the J gene TRBJ2-5; 8 nucleotides agree with TRBD1. The length of the CDR3 is 15 residues. Trimming at V came to 7 bases and at J to 0 bases, leaving 7 bases not matched to a gene. The germline V gene has CDR1 MGHRA and CDR2 YSYEKL. The CDR3 spells CASTPGTGDQETQYF. The CDR3 DNA reads as TGCGCCAGCACCCCAGGGACAGGAGACCAAGAGACCCAGTACTTC.

This clonotype showed up just once. The chain recombines TRBV11-2 with TRBJ2-5; unclear D gene. This CDR3 contains 13 residues. Germline V gene data show CDR1 as SGHAT and CDR2 as FQNNGV. The V gene lost 5 bases and the J gene lost 7 bases, with 14 bases spanning the gap. This CDR3 reads CASSTQSSGTQYF. CDR3 nucleotide sequence: TGTGCCAGCAGCACGCAGTCTTCCGGGACCCAGTACTTC.

The chain is built from TRBV6-5 and TRBJ1-6; no clear D. This CDR3 has 17 residues. Trimming stripped 0 bases from V and 10 bases from J, with 19 bases between. Germline values: CDR1 MNHEY, CDR2 SVGAGI. CDR3 residues: CASSYSLGSTVGSPLHF. In nucleotides, the CDR3 is TGTGCCAGCAGTTACTCTTTGGGCAGCACGGTCGGATCACCCCTCCACTTT.